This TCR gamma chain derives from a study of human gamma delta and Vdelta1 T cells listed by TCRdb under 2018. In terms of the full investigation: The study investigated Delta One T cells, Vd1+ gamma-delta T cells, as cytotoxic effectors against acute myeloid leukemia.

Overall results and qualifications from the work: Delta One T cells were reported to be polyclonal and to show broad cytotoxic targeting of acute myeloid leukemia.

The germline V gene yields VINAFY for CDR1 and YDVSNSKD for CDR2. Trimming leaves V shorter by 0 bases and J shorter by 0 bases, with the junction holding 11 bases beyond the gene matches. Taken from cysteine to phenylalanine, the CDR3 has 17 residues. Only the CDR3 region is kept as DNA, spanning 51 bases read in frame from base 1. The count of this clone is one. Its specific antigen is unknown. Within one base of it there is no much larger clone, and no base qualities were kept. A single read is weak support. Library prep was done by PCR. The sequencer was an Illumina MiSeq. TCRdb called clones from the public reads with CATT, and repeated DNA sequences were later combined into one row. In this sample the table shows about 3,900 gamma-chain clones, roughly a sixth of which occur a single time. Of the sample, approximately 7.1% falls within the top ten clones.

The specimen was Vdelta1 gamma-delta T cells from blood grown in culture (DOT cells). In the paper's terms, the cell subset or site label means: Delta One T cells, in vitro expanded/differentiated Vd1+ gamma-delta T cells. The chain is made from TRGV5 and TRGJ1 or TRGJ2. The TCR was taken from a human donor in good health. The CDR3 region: CATWDREITSNYYKKLF. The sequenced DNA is TGTGCCACCTGGGACAGGGAGATTACATCGAATTATTATAAGAAACTCTTT.